The table lists the clone carrying this TCR beta chain with a few counts. TCR beta CDR3 sequences were amplified from RNA transcripts. First-round RT-PCR with HTBI primers amplified the TCR CDR3 region. TCRdb reprocessed the multiplex PCR reads with MiXCR, giving one entry per CDR3 protein. The sample consists of about 210,000 distinct CDR3 sequences, 15% to 20% of them appearing once. This entry comes from a study of T cells in Graves' hyperthyroidism and ophthalmopathy. Across the whole study: Before any treatment, at initial diagnosis, peripheral blood was collected.

The germline CDR1 and CDR2 sequences are SEHNR and FQNEAQ (reference sequence). J was trimmed by 1 base and V by 7 bases; bases with no gene match: 4. The CDR3 has 15 residues. Fresh peripheral blood, approximately 9.7 ml, was the source of the PBMCs. Sequencing was done on a sample of blood. The source is a man in his fifties or sixties with Graves' hyperthyroidism. This chain joins TRBV7-9 and TRBJ2-1; the match to TRBD2 covers 10 bases. CDR3 sequence (DNA): TGTGCCAGCACCCCGGGACTAGCGTCCTACAATGAGCAGTTCTTC. As protein: CASTPGLASYNEQFF.